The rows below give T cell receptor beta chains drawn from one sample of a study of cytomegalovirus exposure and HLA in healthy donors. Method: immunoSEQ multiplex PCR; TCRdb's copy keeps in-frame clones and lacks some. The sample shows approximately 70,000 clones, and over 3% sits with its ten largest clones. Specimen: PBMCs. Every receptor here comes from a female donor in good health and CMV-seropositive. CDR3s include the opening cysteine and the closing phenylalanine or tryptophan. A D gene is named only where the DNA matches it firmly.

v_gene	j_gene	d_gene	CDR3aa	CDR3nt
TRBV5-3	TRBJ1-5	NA	CARSLGGARGQPQHF	TGTGCCAGAAGCTTGGGAGGGGCCCGGGGGCAGCCCCAGCATTTT
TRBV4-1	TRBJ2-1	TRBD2	CASSQGVVTSGGKGGEQFF	TGCGCCAGCAGCCAAGGAGTGGTTACTAGCGGGGGGAAGGGGGGTGAGCAGTTCTTC
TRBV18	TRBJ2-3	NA	CASSPSEDTQYF	TGTGCCAGCTCACCTTCCGAGGATACGCAGTATTTT
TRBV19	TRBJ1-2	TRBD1	CASSPTGDLYGYTF	TGTGCCAGTAGCCCTACAGGGGACCTCTATGGCTACACCTTC
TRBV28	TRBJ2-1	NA	CARSSPFEQFF	TGTGCCAGAAGCTCCCCCTTTGAGCAGTTCTTC
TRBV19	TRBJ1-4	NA	CASTRHPREKLFF	TGTGCCAGTACCCGCCATCCCCGGGAAAAACTGTTTTTT
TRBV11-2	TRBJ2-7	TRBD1	CASRAGGEQYF	TGTGCCAGCAGGGCAGGGGGCGAGCAGTACTTC
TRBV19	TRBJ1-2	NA	CASSIGQYGYTF	TGTGCCAGTAGTATAGGGCAGTATGGCTACACCTTC
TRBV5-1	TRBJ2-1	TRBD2	CASSLSLAGVDNEQFF	TGCGCCAGCAGCTTAAGCTTAGCGGGTGTGGACAATGAGCAGTTCTTC
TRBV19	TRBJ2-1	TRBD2	CASSILAGSNEQFF	TGTGCCAGTAGTATTCTAGCGGGATCCAATGAGCAGTTCTTC
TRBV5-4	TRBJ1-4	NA	CASSLGREKLFF	TGTGCCAGCAGCTTGGGTCGTGAAAAACTGTTTTTT
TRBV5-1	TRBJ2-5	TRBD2	CASSLEAGGAGETQYF	TGCGCCAGCAGCTTGGAGGCCGGGGGGGCCGGAGAGACCCAGTACTTC
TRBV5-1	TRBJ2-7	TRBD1	CASSSGQPGSYEQYF	TGCGCCAGCAGCTCGGGACAGCCGGGATCCTACGAGCAGTACTTC
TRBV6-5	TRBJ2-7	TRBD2	CASSPRLAGVLEQYF	TGTGCCAGCAGTCCCCGACTAGCGGGAGTCCTAGAGCAGTACTTC
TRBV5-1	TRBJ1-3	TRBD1	CASSFGTGSRSGNTIYF	TGCGCCAGCAGCTTTGGGACAGGGAGTCGGTCTGGAAACACCATATATTTT
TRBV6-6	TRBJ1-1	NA	CASYRDPGNTEAFF	TGTGCCAGCTACAGGGATCCGGGGAACACTGAAGCTTTCTTT
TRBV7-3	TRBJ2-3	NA	CASSKTPSYTDTQYF	TGTGCCAGCAGCAAGACTCCCTCCTACACAGATACGCAGTATTTT
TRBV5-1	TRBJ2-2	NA	CASSFGAQAGELFF	TGCGCCAGCAGCTTTGGGGCGCAGGCCGGGGAGCTGTTTTTT
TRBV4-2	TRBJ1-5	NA	CASSQGRTGNQPQHF	TGTGCCAGCAGCCAAGGAAGGACAGGCAATCAGCCCCAGCATTTT
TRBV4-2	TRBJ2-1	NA	CASSQLSNEQFF	TGTGCCAGCAGCCAACTATCCAATGAGCAGTTCTTC
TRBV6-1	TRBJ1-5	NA	CASSEPGGASNQPQHF	TGTGCCAGCAGTGAACCTGGGGGCGCGAGCAATCAGCCCCAGCATTTT
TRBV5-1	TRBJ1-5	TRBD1	CASSLGQPDQPQHF	TGCGCCAGCAGCCTGGGACAGCCCGATCAGCCCCAGCATTTT
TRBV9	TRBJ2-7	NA	CASSQFYEQYF	TGTGCCAGCAGCCAGTTCTACGAGCAGTACTTC
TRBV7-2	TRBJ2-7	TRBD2	CASSLVALAGGHEQYF	TGTGCCAGCAGCTTAGTAGCACTAGCGGGAGGCCACGAGCAGTACTTC
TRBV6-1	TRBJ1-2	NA	CASSEEGIYGYTF	TGTGCCAGCAGTGAAGAGGGGATTTATGGCTACACCTTC
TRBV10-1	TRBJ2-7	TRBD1	CASSPDRPNGEQYF	TGCGCCAGCAGCCCGGACAGGCCCAACGGCGAGCAGTACTTC
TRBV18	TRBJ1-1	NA	CASSPGQSNTEAFF	TGTGCCAGCTCACCTGGACAGTCGAACACTGAAGCTTTCTTT
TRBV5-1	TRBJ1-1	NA	CASSFSSSNTEAFF	TGCGCCAGCAGCTTTTCCAGTTCGAACACTGAAGCTTTCTTT
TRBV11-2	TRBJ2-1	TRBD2	CASSRTSGTYNEQFF	TGTGCCAGCAGCCGGACTAGCGGCACCTACAATGAGCAGTTCTTC